This TCR beta chain was observed in a study of T cell changes during pregnancy in multiple sclerosis. The table came from immunoSEQ multiplex PCR; TCRdb's copy has only in-frame clones and leaves some out. The sample lists 91,000 or so clones; 80% to 95% were seen once. The CDR3 is 16 amino acids. Per germline, CDR1 KGHSH and CDR2 LQKENI. V lost 6 bases, J lost 5 bases, and 10 bases stayed unmatched. The receptor's source is a female donor with multiple sclerosis, enrolled in a pregnancy study. Material: peripheral blood, obtained after pregnancy. This chain connects TRBV18 to TRBJ2-5; 12 nucleotides match TRBD2. CDR3 DNA: TGTGCCAGCTCCCCTCCCCTAGCGGGGGGGTTGGAGACCCAGTACTTC. As protein: CASSPPLAGGLETQYF.